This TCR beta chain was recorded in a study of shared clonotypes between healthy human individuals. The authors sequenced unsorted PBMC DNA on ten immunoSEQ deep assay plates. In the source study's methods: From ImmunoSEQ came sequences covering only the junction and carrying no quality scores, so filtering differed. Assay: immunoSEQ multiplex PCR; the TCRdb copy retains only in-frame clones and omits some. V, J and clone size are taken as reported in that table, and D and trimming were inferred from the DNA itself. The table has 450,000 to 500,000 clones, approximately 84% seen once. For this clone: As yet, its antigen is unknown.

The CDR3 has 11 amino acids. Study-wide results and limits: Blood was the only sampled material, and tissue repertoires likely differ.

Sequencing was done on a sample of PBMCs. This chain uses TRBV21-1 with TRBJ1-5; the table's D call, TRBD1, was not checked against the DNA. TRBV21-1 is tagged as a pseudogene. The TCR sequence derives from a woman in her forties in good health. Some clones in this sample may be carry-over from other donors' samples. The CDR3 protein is CASSTDQPQHF. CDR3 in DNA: TGTGCCAGCAGCACAGATCAGCCCCAGCATTTT.